Listed below are T cell receptor beta chains from one sample, sequenced in a study of shared clonotypes between healthy human individuals. The method was immunoSEQ multiplex PCR; TCRdb's version includes in-frame clones alone and lacks a portion of them. The table shows under 1,100,000 clones, with approximately 80% occurring only once. Sequencing was performed on memory CD4+ T cells from PBMCs. The receptor set was obtained from a man younger than 35 in good health. Some clones in this sample may be carry-over from other donors' samples. Each CDR3 is given with its conserved first and last residue. A D gene is named only where the DNA matches it firmly. Expanded clones are given a class, and other clones once, few, many or no size at all.

cdr3_length	d_call	clone_size	v_call	j_call	cdr3_aa	cdr3_nt
14	NA	NA	TRBV6-5	TRBJ2-2	CAIAREEYTGELFF	TGTGCCATCGCCAGGGAAGAGTACACCGGGGAGCTGTTTTTT
17	NA	NA	TRBV9	TRBJ2-2	CASSVVGAGFSAGELFF	TGTGCCAGCAGCGTAGTGGGTGCGGGATTTAGCGCCGGGGAGCTGTTTTTT
15	TRBD1	NA	TRBV28	TRBJ1-5	CASKPTGRGDQPQHF	TGTGCCAGCAAGCCGACAGGGCGGGGAGATCAGCCCCAGCATTTT
15	NA	once	TRBV6-1	TRBJ1-3	CASSEYWGAGNTIYF	TGTGCCAGCAGTGAATATTGGGGGGCTGGAAACACCATATATTTT
16	NA	NA	TRBV6-1	TRBJ1-4	CASSENRGQMSEKLFF	TGTGCCAGCAGTGAGAATCGTGGGCAAATGAGTGAAAAACTGTTTTTT
15	NA	NA	TRBV6-1	TRBJ2-7	CASRPQPLNAYEQYF	TGTGCCAGCAGACCCCAGCCACTCAACGCCTACGAGCAGTACTTC
15	NA	many	TRBV7-9	TRBJ2-5	CASSLGGQGRETQYF	TGTGCCAGCAGCTTAGGAGGTCAGGGTAGAGAGACCCAGTACTTC
14	NA	NA	TRBV29-1	TRBJ2-1	CSVDGSTSNNEQFF	TGCAGCGTTGACGGCTCAACATCAAACAATGAGCAGTTCTTC
14	NA	NA	TRBV28	TRBJ2-2	CASSSPRGAGELFF	TGTGCCAGCAGTTCACCTAGAGGTGCCGGGGAGCTGTTTTTT
13	NA	NA	TRBV2	TRBJ2-5	CASTGQNQETQYF	TGTGCCAGCACGGGGCAGAACCAAGAGACCCAGTACTTC
11	NA	once	TRBV30	TRBJ2-1	CASTVYNEQFF	TGTGCCAGTACCGTGTACAATGAGCAGTTCTTC
13	NA	NA	TRBV5-1	TRBJ2-1	CASSGLSYNEQFF	TGCGCCAGCTCCGGGCTATCCTACAATGAGCAGTTCTTC
15	NA	many	TRBV27	TRBJ1-5	CASSLRRQSGGPQHF	TGTGCCAGCAGTTTACGGCGGCAGTCTGGGGGACCCCAGCATTTT
12	NA	NA	TRBV5-1	TRBJ2-7	CASSSSPYEQYF	TGCGCCAGCAGCTCTTCGCCCTACGAGCAGTACTTC
14	NA	NA	TRBV11-3	TRBJ2-2	CASSYSGNTGELFF	TGTGCCAGCAGCTATAGCGGCAACACCGGGGAGCTGTTTTTT
12	NA	NA	TRBV18	TRBJ1-5	CASSADNQPQHF	TGTGCCAGCTCGGCGGACAATCAGCCCCAGCATTTT
16	TRBD2	NA	TRBV5-1	TRBJ2-3	CASSFGLAGVTDTQYF	TGCGCCAGCAGCTTCGGGCTAGCGGGAGTCACAGATACGCAGTATTTT
14	NA	NA	TRBV28	TRBJ1-1	CASRISIPNTEAFF	TGTGCCAGCAGAATCTCTATACCCAACACTGAAGCTTTCTTT
13	NA	NA	TRBV29-1	TRBJ2-1	CSVEVASYNEQFF	TGCAGCGTTGAAGTTGCCTCCTACAATGAGCAGTTCTTC
16	TRBD2	NA	TRBV14	TRBJ2-5	CASSQVSSGLRETQYF	TGTGCCAGCAGCCAAGTCTCTAGCGGACTCCGGGAGACCCAGTACTTC
13	NA	NA	TRBV2	TRBJ1-2	CASSDTGNYGYTF	TGTGCCAGCAGCGATACAGGGAACTATGGCTACACCTTC
14	NA	NA	TRBV7-2	TRBJ2-1	CASSPPGSAGGQFF	TGTGCCAGCAGCCCACCCGGGAGCGCTGGGGGGCAGTTCTTC
13	NA	NA	TRBV7-3	TRBJ2-5	CASSRDAQETQYF	TGTGCCAGCAGCCGGGACGCCCAAGAGACCCAGTACTTC
13	NA	NA	TRBV5-8	TRBJ1-3	CASSLRLGNTIYF	TGTGCCAGCAGCCTTAGACTTGGAAACACCATATATTTT
15	TRBD2	NA	TRBV2	TRBJ2-7	CASSKTGGDYEWQYF	TGTGCCAGCAGCAAAACAGGTGGGGACTACGAGTGGCAGTACTTC
15	TRBD2	once	TRBV7-9	TRBJ2-2	CASSLWLAGEGELFF	TGTGCCAGCAGCTTATGGCTAGCGGGAGAAGGGGAGCTGTTTTTT
18	NA	few	TRBV19	TRBJ2-6	CASSMNRAPSSGANVLTF	TGTGCCAGTAGTATGAACAGGGCGCCCAGCTCTGGGGCCAACGTCCTGACTTTC
15	TRBD2	NA	TRBV10-3	TRBJ2-1	CAISVTSAGGDEQFF	TGTGCCATCAGCGTGACTAGCGCCGGAGGCGATGAGCAGTTCTTC
14	NA	few	TRBV2	TRBJ2-7	CASSENSFSYEQYF	TGTGCCAGCAGTGAGAATAGCTTCTCCTACGAGCAGTACTTC
17	TRBD2	NA	TRBV28	TRBJ2-7	CASSLGGGAGGSYEQYF	TGTGCCAGTAGTTTAGGTGGGGGAGCGGGAGGGAGCTACGAGCAGTACTTC
15	TRBD1	NA	TRBV5-1	TRBJ2-3	CASSLGDRVVKTQYF	TGCGCCAGCAGCTTGGGGGACAGGGTCGTGAAGACGCAGTATTTT
18	TRBD2	few	TRBV28	TRBJ2-5	CASSLRRTSGGMGETQYF	TGTGCCAGCAGTTTAAGGCGGACTAGCGGAGGGATGGGAGAGACCCAGTACTTC
14	NA	NA	TRBV6-6	TRBJ2-1	CASSRGLSGVEQFF	TGTGCCAGCAGTCGAGGACTATCCGGGGTTGAGCAGTTCTTC
19	NA	NA	TRBV5-6	TRBJ1-1	CASSESSGQASNLPSRAFF	TGTGCCAGCAGCGAGTCCTCTGGGCAGGCCTCAAATTTGCCCTCGAGAGCTTTCTTT
14	NA	NA	TRBV19	TRBJ2-7	CASSIGRFAHEQYF	TGTGCCAGTAGTATTGGTAGGTTCGCACACGAGCAGTACTTC
14	TRBD1	many	TRBV7-9	TRBJ1-1	CASIRTGANTEAFF	TGTGCCAGCATCCGCACAGGGGCGAACACTGAAGCTTTCTTT
15	NA	NA	TRBV19	TRBJ1-2	CASRLTTGSFYGYTF	TGTGCCAGTAGACTTACTACAGGGTCTTTCTATGGCTACACCTTC
15	NA	few	TRBV2	TRBJ1-1	CATNPTGLQNTEAFF	TGTGCCACGAACCCCACAGGTTTGCAGAACACTGAAGCTTTCTTT
14	TRBD1	NA	TRBV9	TRBJ2-7	CASSPGQGGYEQYF	TGTGCCAGCAGCCCGGGACAGGGGGGTTACGAGCAGTACTTC
17	TRBD2	NA	TRBV15	TRBJ2-1	CATSSVAGVGSYNEQFF	TGTGCCACCAGCAGTGTAGCGGGAGTCGGGTCCTACAATGAGCAGTTCTTC
15	NA	NA	TRBV5-1	TRBJ2-7	CASTQDGGTDAEQYF	TGCGCCAGCACCCAAGATGGCGGGACAGATGCCGAGCAGTACTTC
17	TRBD1	NA	TRBV11-2	TRBJ1-1	CASSSPDRGALGTEAFF	TGTGCCAGCAGCTCCCCAGACAGGGGGGCTTTGGGCACTGAAGCTTTCTTT
15	TRBD2	NA	TRBV7-3	TRBJ2-3	CASSSSGSGTDTQYF	TGTGCCAGCAGCTCTAGCGGGTCAGGCACAGATACGCAGTATTTT
14	NA	NA	TRBV27	TRBJ1-2	CASSALWSNYGYTF	TGTGCCAGCAGCGCGCTCTGGTCAAACTATGGCTACACCTTC
14	NA	NA	TRBV9	TRBJ1-2	CASSDNVGNYGYTF	TGTGCCAGCAGCGACAATGTAGGGAACTATGGCTACACCTTC
14	NA	once	TRBV6-6	TRBJ1-1	CASSYSRGLTEAFF	TGTGCCAGCAGTTACTCGAGGGGGTTGACTGAAGCTTTCTTT
15	NA	NA	TRBV9	TRBJ2-7	CASSPRLRDAYEQYF	TGTGCCAGCAGCCCTCGGTTGCGGGATGCCTACGAGCAGTACTTC
18	TRBD1	many	TRBV6-4	TRBJ1-3	CASRPLGTGGVTGNTIYF	TGTGCCAGCAGACCATTAGGGACAGGGGGTGTTACTGGAAACACCATATATTTT
15	NA	NA	TRBV7-2	TRBJ2-7	CASSLGGGSQYEQYF	TGTGCCAGCAGCTTAGGAGGAGGGAGTCAGTACGAGCAGTACTTC
13	NA	NA	TRBV28	TRBJ1-4	CAVLRTFNEKLFF	TGTGCCGTTTTGAGGACATTCAATGAAAAACTGTTTTTT